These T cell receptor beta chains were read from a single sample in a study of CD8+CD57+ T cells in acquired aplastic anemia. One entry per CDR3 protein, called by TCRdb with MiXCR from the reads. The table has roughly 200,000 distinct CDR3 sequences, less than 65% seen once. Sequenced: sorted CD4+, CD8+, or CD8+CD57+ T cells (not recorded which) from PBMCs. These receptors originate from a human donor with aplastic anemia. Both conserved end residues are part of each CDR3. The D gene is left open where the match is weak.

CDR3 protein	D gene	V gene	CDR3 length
CASSSYPGTEAFF	.	TRBV7-8	13
CATSREASSYNEQFF	.	TRBV15	15
CATSRDLGAVDEKLFF	.	TRBV15	16
CSAKASYEQYF	.	TRBV20-1	11
CASSIVAGLSYEQYF	.	TRBV19	15
CASSASGPDTQYF	TRBD2	TRBV7-2	13
CASSPGGFDGYTF	.	TRBV7-6	13
CASSQDARGREAFF	.	TRBV3-1	14
CASSTTSAGSYEQYF	TRBD2	TRBV5-1	15
CASSEALTRSHLHF	.	TRBV2	14
CASIGTGVNTEAFF	TRBD1	TRBV2	14
CSATGYGKENAQYF	.	TRBV20-1	14
CASSIGTGGANTYEQYF	TRBD1	TRBV6-7	17
CASSLGGVMAFF	.	TRBV4-2	12
CASSVGLDTGELFF	.	TRBV9	14
CASSRTSGSSYEQYF	TRBD2	TRBV7-2	15
CSVVQGAANTGELFF	TRBD1	TRBV29-1	15
CASRASHTYEQYF	.	TRBV19	13
CASSLQGQETQYF	.	TRBV12-3/TRBV12-4	13
CASSFPENTEAFF	.	TRBV7-4	13
CASSIYGAGGGYTF	.	TRBV12-3/TRBV12-4	14
CSAQGTETYEQYF	TRBD1	TRBV20-1	13
CATSSAGRTQYF	.	TRBV24-1	12
CATSRDLAQETQYF	.	TRBV15	14
CATSREGGGASLEQYF	.	TRBV15	16
CASRGGSEQYF	.	TRBV9	11
CASNRDLYGYTF	.	TRBV2	12
CASSYPGDEKLFF	.	TRBV6-6	13
CASSYGHPNYEQYF	.	TRBV6-5	14
CASSPLTEGLEQYF	.	TRBV2	14
CASSLGLAGYNEQFF	TRBD2	TRBV12-3/TRBV12-4	15
CATSDFEGYEQYF	.	TRBV24-1	13
CASSGGAGYGANSPLHF	.	TRBV2	17
CASSLEGSGVQASTDTQYF	.	TRBV7-8	19
CASSLDRALETQYF	.	TRBV11-1	14
CSVPTWGYGYTF	.	TRBV29-1	12
CASSYSGSQFF	TRBD2	TRBV5-1	11
CASSIAAHTNYGYTF	.	TRBV19	15
CASSMGGVNEQFF	TRBD2	TRBV7-4	13
CASSVDDSPGNTEAFF	.	TRBV9	16
CATGLAGGPAGELFF	TRBD2	TRBV24-1	15